This T cell receptor (beta chain) was recorded in a study of shared clonotypes between healthy human individuals. Study-wide findings and caveats: Between a handful of donors, naive CD4 clonotypes were shared at a level of about 5.3%. Richness estimates generally favored naive over memory subsets.

The method was immunoSEQ multiplex PCR; TCRdb's version includes in-frame clones alone and lacks a portion of them. The top ten clones hold about 1.5% of a sample with 850,000 to 1,200,000 clones, 65% to 75% of them seen once. Free of recent acute infections or vaccinations, the donors were healthy HIV-negative adults. CD4+ cells yielded CD45RA+ naive and CD45RA-negative memory subsets. For this clone: Its target is unknown.

The TCR sequence derives from a man aged 18 to 30 in good health. The sequencing sample was made of memory CD4+ T cells sorted from blood. Subset: CD45RA-negative fraction.

The CDR3 coding sequence is TGTGCCAGCAGCCGGGACAGTGGGAATGAGCAGTTCTTC. The encoded protein is CASSRDSGNEQFF. The chain employs TRBV6-5 and TRBJ2-1, with 7 bases fitting TRBD1. The CDR3 runs to 13 residues. Looked up from germline, CDR1 is MNHEY and CDR2 is SVGAGI. The junction had 6 bases not matched to a gene; V was cut back by 6 bases and J by 7 bases.